This entry lists 21 T cell receptor beta chains sequenced from one sample in a study of blood T cell repertoires in COVID-19. Generated by immunoSEQ multiplex PCR, the TCRdb table keeps only in-frame clones and is missing some. The data show more than 25,000 clones, with 84% seen just once and approximately 42% held by the top ten. The source material was peripheral blood. The receptor set was obtained from an elderly woman with acute or convalescent COVID-19.

This clone was seen many times. The CDR3: CASSLSGTLHSYEQYF. CDR3 DNA sequence: TGTGCCAGCAGCTTATCCGGGACACTTCATTCCTACGAGCAGTACTTC. The chain combines TRBV7-8 with TRBJ2-7; maybe TRBD1 (6 bases). CDR1 SGHVS and CDR2 FQNEAQ come from the germline V gene. Between the trimmed V and J ends, which lost 2 bases and 1 base, there was a span of 15 bases. This CDR3 is 16 amino acids long.

This sequence joins TRBV19 and TRBJ2-1, with a tentative D call TRBD2 (6 bases). Germline loops: CDR1 LNHDA, CDR2 SQIVND (reference sequence). This CDR3 spans 15 amino acids. The germline V and J ends were trimmed by 7 bases and 3 bases, with 16 bases remaining between them. DNA for the CDR3: TGTGCCAGTACCATGGGGGGAGGCTTCTACAATGAGCAGTTCTTC. Translating gives CASTMGGGFYNEQFF.

V usage is TRBV7-3 and J usage is TRBJ2-3; 11 bases fit TRBD2. Germline V gene data show CDR1 as SGHTA and CDR2 as FQGTGA. There are 16 residues in the CDR3. J lost 4 bases, V lost 6 bases, and 9 bases had no gene match. CDR3 loop: CASRLNPGLAADTQYF. The CDR3 bases are TGTGCCAGCAGGCTAAACCCGGGACTAGCGGCAGATACGCAGTATTTT.

The table lists this clone with a count of one. The chain employs TRBV11-2 and TRBJ1-2; 8 nucleotides match TRBD1. V shed 5 bases and J 5 bases; nucleotides not matched to a gene: 16. The CDR3 covers 17 residues. Per the germline V gene, CDR1 is SGHAT and CDR2 is FQNNGV. The CDR3 protein is CASSGPGGLLLGYGYTF. The CDR3 DNA reads TGTGCCAGCAGCGGGCCAGGGGGCCTCCTACTCGGGTATGGCTACACCTTC.

This clone appeared once. The chain recombines TRBV5-5 with TRBJ1-4; 7 bases map to TRBD1. The V and J ends lost 0 bases and 3 bases, in that order; junction bases with no gene match: 5. Germline CDR1 and CDR2: SGHKS and YYEKEE (reference sequence). There are 16 residues in the CDR3. For the CDR3, the DNA is TGTGCCAGCAGCTTGGGAGCGACAGGGCCTAATGAAAAACTGTTTTTT. It is translated as CASSLGATGPNEKLFF.

CDR3 coding DNA: TGTGCCAGCAGTTCCGGGACAGCCTTCAATCAGCCCCAGCATTTT. It encodes CASSSGTAFNQPQHF. This chain uses TRBV27 with TRBJ1-5; 7 bases agree with TRBD1. CDR1 and CDR2 from the germline V gene are MNHEY and SMNVEV (reference sequence). Trimming at V came to 4 bases and at J to 3 bases, leaving 6 bases not matched to a gene. The CDR3 totals 15 residues.

The chain combines TRBV23-1 with TRBJ1-2; 7 bases align to TRBD1. Being an ORF, TRBV23-1 has a function that is uncertain. The CDR3 extends over 16 amino acids. Losses at the gene ends were 8 bases for V and 2 bases for J; bases not matched to a gene: 14. CDR3 sequence: CASPKARAGGNYGYTF. As DNA, the CDR3 is TGCGCCAGCCCCAAGGCTAGGGCAGGGGGGAACTATGGCTACACCTTC.

Comments on this clone: The junction shows a germline mismatch at one end, possibly a read error. V usage is TRBV7-9 and J usage is TRBJ1-3; the D is unclear. The length of the CDR3 is 9 residues. Germline V lookup: CDR1 SEHNR, CDR2 FQNEAQ (reference sequence). The CDR3 coding sequence is TGTGCCAGCAGCTTCGCGGAGACTTTT. Translating gives CASSFAETF.

The CDR3 protein is CASRPFGGGETQYF. The CDR3 coding sequence is TGTGCCAGCAGGCCTTTCGGGGGGGGAGAGACCCAGTACTTC. The V call is TRBV6-6, the J call TRBJ2-5; 8 bases map to TRBD2. Germline CDR1 and CDR2: MNHNY and SVGAGI (reference sequence). Germline trimming cut 6 bases from V and 4 bases from J; bases unmatched to any gene: 7. The CDR3 runs 14 residues.

The genes are TRBV12-5 and TRBJ2-7; 7 bases match TRBD2. The CDR3 runs 14 residues. V shed 0 bases, J shed 7 bases, and the junction held 6 bases outside the gene matches. Germline V gene sequence: CDR1 LGHNT, CDR2 FRNRAP. CDR3 region: CASGLVPGGGEQYF. CDR3 nucleotides: TGTGCTAGTGGTTTGGTACCGGGGGGAGGGGAGCAGTACTTC.

The chain links TRBV7-2 to TRBJ1-2; TRBD1 agrees at 7 bases. The trim removed 1 base at V and 2 bases at J, leaving 7 bases unmatched. The CDR3 covers 16 residues. The germline gives CDR1 SGHTA, CDR2 FQGNSA. The CDR3 protein is CASSLGRGQINYGYTF. As DNA, the CDR3 is TGTGCCAGCAGCTTAGGCCGGGGACAGATCAACTATGGCTACACCTTC.

The genes are TRBV7-9 and TRBJ2-5; 7 bases line up with TRBD1. Germline CDR1 SEHNR, CDR2 FQNEAQ (reference sequence). This CDR3 region has 14 residues. Trimming removed 4 bases from V and 2 bases from J; junction bases left unmatched: 4. The CDR3 nucleotides are TGTGCCAGCAGCTCAGGACAGGAGCAAGAGACCCAGTACTTC. As protein: CASSSGQEQETQYF. The whole variable domain, remainder taken from reference TRBV7-9 and TRBJ2-5, is DTGVSQNPRHKITKRGQNVTFRCDPISEHNRLYWYRQTLGQGPEFLTYFQNEAQLEKSRLLSDRFSAERPKGSFSTLEIQRTEQGDSAMYLCASSSGQEQETQYFGPGTRLLVL.

CDR3 protein: CASSQGGSSYNEQFF. The CDR3 nucleotides are TGTGCCAGCAGCCAGGGAGGAAGCTCCTACAATGAGCAGTTCTTC. This chain links TRBV3-1 (or the pseudogene TRBV3-2) with TRBJ2-1, with D maybe TRBD2 (6 bases). The CDR3 extends over 15 amino acids. The V end was cut by 3 bases, the J end by 0 bases, with 9 bases between. Germline V gene data show CDR1 as LGHDT and CDR2 as YNNKEL (reference sequence).

The CDR3 loop is CASSLAVGGGYTF. As DNA, the CDR3 is TGTGCCAGCAGTCTAGCGGTTGGGGGTGGCTACACCTTC. V usage is TRBV6-6 and J usage is TRBJ1-2; D possibly corresponds to TRBD1 (5 bases). The CDR3 covers 13 residues. The V end was cut by 5 bases, the J end by 7 bases, with 14 bases between. CDR1 and CDR2 from the germline V gene are MNHNY and SVGAGI (reference sequence).

The chain has TRBV28 and TRBJ1-1; D is uncertain. Germline values: CDR1 MDHEN, CDR2 SYDVKM. With 6 bases removed from V and 2 bases from J, the gap between germline ends came to 7 bases. The CDR3 contains 12 residues. The CDR3 DNA reads as TGTGCCAGCAGATGGGCTAACACTGAAGCTTTCTTT. Its translation is CASRWANTEAFF.

This sequence joins TRBV6-6 and TRBJ2-7; 8 bases align to TRBD1. The CDR3 is made up of 13 amino acids. Germline lookup yields CDR1 MNHNY and CDR2 SVGAGI (reference sequence). With 4 bases clipped from V and 7 bases from J, the junction kept 6 bases outside the gene matches. The CDR3 sequence: CASSLTGAGEQYF. CDR3 coding DNA: TGTGCCAGCAGTTTGACAGGGGCCGGGGAGCAGTACTTC.

A single count supports this clone. The chain joins TRBV19 to TRBJ1-5, with 8 positions matching TRBD1. The CDR3 length is 15 residues. Per germline, CDR1 LNHDA and CDR2 SQIVND (reference sequence). Losses at the gene ends were 5 bases for V and 1 base for J; bases not matched to a gene: 4. The CDR3 sequence is CASSPQGESNQPQHF. DNA for the CDR3: TGTGCCAGTAGTCCACAGGGGGAGAGCAATCAGCCCCAGCATTTT.

The J gene is TRBJ2-7, the V gene TRBV6-6, with 10 bases matching TRBD1. The CDR3 covers 16 residues. Germline assignment: CDR1 MNHNY and CDR2 SVGAGI (reference sequence). V trimming: 5 bases; J trimming: 1 base; junction bases outside the gene matches: 8. The CDR3 nucleotides read TGTGCCAGCAGTGGCCGGGACAGGGGTACATCCTACGAGCAGTACTTC. It codes for CASSGRDRGTSYEQYF.

V and J are TRBV5-6 and TRBJ2-7, with 12 bases that match TRBD2. The CDR3 runs to 15 residues. The ends lost 4 bases at V and 4 bases at J; junction bases unmatched: 6. Germline V lookup: CDR1 SGHDT, CDR2 YYEEEE. CDR3: CASSPRLAGAYEQYF. In DNA, the CDR3 is TGTGCCAGCAGCCCGAGACTAGCGGGAGCGTACGAGCAGTACTTC.

The chain has TRBV6-5 and TRBJ1-5; D remains unclear. CDR3 size: 12 residues. Germline CDR1 and CDR2: MNHEY and SVGAGI. V shed 8 bases and J shed 2 bases, with 7 bases lying between them. CDR3 nucleotide sequence: TGTGCCAGCGGGCAGGGCAATCAGCCCCAGCATTTT. As protein: CASGQGNQPQHF.

The genes are TRBV18 and TRBJ1-3; D possibly corresponds to TRBD1 (5 bases). The CDR3 is 14 amino acids. Germline values: CDR1 KGHSH, CDR2 LQKENI. The V gene lost 4 bases and the J gene lost 2 bases, with 9 bases spanning the gap. The CDR3 spells CASSQGLTGNTIYF. DNA of the CDR3: TGTGCCAGCTCACAGGGGCTCACTGGAAACACCATATATTTT.